Listed below are T cell receptor beta chains from one sample, sequenced in a study of OX40 agonist ivuxolimab in advanced cancers. Generated by immunoSEQ multiplex PCR, the TCRdb table keeps only in-frame clones and is missing some. The sample holds about 58,000 clones, 83% seen once. The sequences come from CD4+ or CD8+ T cells sorted from blood, collected in a trial of the OX40 agonist ivuxolimab. The receptors derive from an adult with an advanced solid tumor such as melanoma, head and neck, liver or kidney cancer. The CDR3 runs from the conserved cysteine through the conserved F or W. The D gene is left open where the match is weak. A row's size may be missing; if present it is once, few, many or a size class.

V gene	D gene	CDR3 length	J gene	clone size	CDR3 protein	CDR3 DNA
TRBV14	.	16	TRBJ1-1	.	CASSQLGGGLSTEAFF	TGTGCCAGCAGCCAACTCGGAGGGGGGCTCTCAACTGAAGCTTTCTTT
TRBV7-2	.	13	TRBJ1-2	few	CASSLLSLGFYTF	TGTGCCAGCAGCTTATTGTCGCTGGGTTTCTACACCTTC
TRBV4-2	.	15	TRBJ1-2	.	CASSQDSGNYYGYTF	TGTGCCAGCAGCCAAGATAGCGGCAACTACTATGGCTACACCTTC
TRBV28	.	17	TRBJ1-1	.	CASSSRGRGFRDTEAFF	TGTGCCAGCAGTTCAAGGGGACGGGGGTTTAGGGACACTGAAGCTTTCTTT
TRBV28	TRBD1	17	TRBJ2-7	.	CASSLLPGAGGIDEQYF	TGTGCCAGCAGTTTACTCCCCGGGGCAGGGGGCATCGACGAGCAGTACTTC
TRBV5-5	TRBD1	13	TRBJ2-7	.	CASSVGTVYEQYF	TGTGCCAGCAGCGTCGGGACAGTCTACGAGCAGTACTTC
TRBV13	TRBD2	19	TRBJ2-5	.	CASSLGRLAGAPGQETQYF	TGTGCCAGCAGCTTAGGGCGACTAGCGGGGGCTCCTGGGCAAGAGACCCAGTACTTC
TRBV28	.	12	TRBJ1-2	.	CASSMTVYGYTF	TGTGCCAGCAGTATGACAGTCTATGGCTACACCTTC
TRBV27	.	13	TRBJ1-2	once	CASGLGRIYGYTF	TGTGCCAGCGGCCTGGGACGGATCTATGGCTACACCTTC
TRBV7-2	.	12	TRBJ2-5	few	CASSRGRETQYF	TGTGCCAGCAGCCGCGGACGGGAGACCCAGTACTTC
TRBV7-2	.	14	TRBJ1-2	.	CASSLDWSGQGYTF	TGTGCCAGCAGCTTAGATTGGTCAGGACAAGGCTACACCTTC
TRBV11-2	.	14	TRBJ2-2	once	CASSLDISNGELFF	TGTGCCAGCAGCTTAGATATCTCCAACGGGGAGCTGTTTTTT
TRBV5-1	.	16	TRBJ2-5	.	CASSPSAGRTEETQYF	TGCGCCAGCAGCCCATCAGCAGGGCGAACGGAAGAGACCCAGTACTTC
TRBV7-2	.	14	TRBJ1-2	medium-sized	CASSPGTQRLGYTF	TGTGCCAGCAGCCCGGGGACCCAACGTCTGGGCTACACCTTC
TRBV6-6	TRBD1	12	TRBJ2-1	.	CASSYSEGAVFF	TGTGCCAGCAGTTACTCCGAGGGGGCAGTGTTCTTC
TRBV2	TRBD2	16	TRBJ2-1	once	CASSPEGLAGGDEQFF	TGTGCCAGCAGTCCTGAAGGACTAGCGGGGGGGGATGAGCAGTTCTTC
TRBV28	.	15	TRBJ1-5	.	CASSAGGGRYQPQHF	TGTGCCAGCAGCGCCGGGGGGGGCCGTTATCAGCCCCAGCATTTT
TRBV2	.	13	TRBJ1-2	.	CASSDLGNYGYTF	TGTGCCAGCAGTGACCTGGGGAACTATGGCTACACCTTC
TRBV2	TRBD1	15	TRBJ1-5	once	CASSETTNTGAPQHF	TGTGCCAGCAGTGAAACCACTAACACAGGGGCGCCCCAGCATTTT
TRBV10-2	.	13	TRBJ2-5	.	CASSETTRETQYF	TGCGCCAGCAGTGAGACCACTAGGGAGACCCAGTACTTC
TRBV2	.	12	TRBJ2-7	few	CASSEAGYEQYF	TGTGCCAGCAGTGAAGCAGGGTACGAGCAGTACTTC
TRBV29-1	.	16	TRBJ2-3	.	CSVGGAGGASTDTQYF	TGCAGCGTGGGGGGCGCTGGCGGGGCGAGCACAGATACGCAGTATTTT
TRBV7-9	.	13	TRBJ2-2	.	CASSLSRSGELFF	TGTGCCAGCAGCTTAAGCAGGTCCGGGGAGCTGTTTTTT
TRBV7-3	.	14	TRBJ2-2	.	CASSLGRMTGELFF	TGTGCCAGCAGCTTGGGCAGGATGACCGGGGAGCTGTTTTTT
TRBV28	TRBD2	14	TRBJ2-7	once	CASILGGSGGSQYF	TGTGCCAGCATCCTGGGGGGTAGCGGGGGATCGCAGTACTTC
TRBV11-2	.	14	TRBJ2-7	few	CASSKGTESYEQYF	TGTGCCAGCTCAAAAGGTACAGAATCCTACGAGCAGTACTTC
TRBV27	.	15	TRBJ1-5	once	CASSRGGGANQPQHF	TGTGCCAGCAGCCGGGGGGGAGGGGCCAATCAGCCCCAGCATTTT
TRBV27	TRBD2	17	TRBJ2-5	.	CASSLSMTSGGQETQYF	TGTGCCAGCAGTTTATCGATGACTAGCGGGGGGCAAGAGACCCAGTACTTC